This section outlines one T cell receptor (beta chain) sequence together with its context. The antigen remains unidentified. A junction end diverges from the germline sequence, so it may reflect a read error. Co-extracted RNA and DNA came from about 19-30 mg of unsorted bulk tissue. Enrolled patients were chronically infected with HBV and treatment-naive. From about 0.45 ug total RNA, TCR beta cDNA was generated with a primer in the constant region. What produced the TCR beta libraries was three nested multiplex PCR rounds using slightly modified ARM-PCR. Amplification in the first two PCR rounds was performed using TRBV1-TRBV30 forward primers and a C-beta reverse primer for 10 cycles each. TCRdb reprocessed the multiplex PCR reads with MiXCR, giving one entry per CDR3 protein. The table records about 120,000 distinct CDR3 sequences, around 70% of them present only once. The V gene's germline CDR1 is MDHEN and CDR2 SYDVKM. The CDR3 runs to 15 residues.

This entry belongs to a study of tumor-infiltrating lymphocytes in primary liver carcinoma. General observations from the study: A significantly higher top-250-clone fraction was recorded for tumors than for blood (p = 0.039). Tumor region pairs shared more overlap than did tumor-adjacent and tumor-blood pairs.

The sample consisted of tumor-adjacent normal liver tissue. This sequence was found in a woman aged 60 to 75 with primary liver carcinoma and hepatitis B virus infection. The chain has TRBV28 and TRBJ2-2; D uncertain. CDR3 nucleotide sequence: TGTACCAGCAGTTTAGCATGGTCGAGCACCGGGGAGCTGTTTTTT. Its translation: CTSSLAWSSTGELFF.